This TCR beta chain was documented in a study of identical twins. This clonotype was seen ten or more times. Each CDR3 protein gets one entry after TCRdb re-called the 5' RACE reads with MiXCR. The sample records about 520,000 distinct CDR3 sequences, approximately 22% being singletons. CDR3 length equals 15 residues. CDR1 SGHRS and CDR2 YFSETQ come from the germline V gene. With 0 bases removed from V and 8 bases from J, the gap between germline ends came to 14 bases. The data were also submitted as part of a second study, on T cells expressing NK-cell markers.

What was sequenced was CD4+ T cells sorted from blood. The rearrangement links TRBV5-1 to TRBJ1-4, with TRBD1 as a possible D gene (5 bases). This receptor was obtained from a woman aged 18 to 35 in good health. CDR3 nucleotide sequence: TGCGCCAGCAGCTTGGGGGCAGGGCGCTTAGAAAAACTGTTTTTT. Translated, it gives CASSLGAGRLEKLFF.